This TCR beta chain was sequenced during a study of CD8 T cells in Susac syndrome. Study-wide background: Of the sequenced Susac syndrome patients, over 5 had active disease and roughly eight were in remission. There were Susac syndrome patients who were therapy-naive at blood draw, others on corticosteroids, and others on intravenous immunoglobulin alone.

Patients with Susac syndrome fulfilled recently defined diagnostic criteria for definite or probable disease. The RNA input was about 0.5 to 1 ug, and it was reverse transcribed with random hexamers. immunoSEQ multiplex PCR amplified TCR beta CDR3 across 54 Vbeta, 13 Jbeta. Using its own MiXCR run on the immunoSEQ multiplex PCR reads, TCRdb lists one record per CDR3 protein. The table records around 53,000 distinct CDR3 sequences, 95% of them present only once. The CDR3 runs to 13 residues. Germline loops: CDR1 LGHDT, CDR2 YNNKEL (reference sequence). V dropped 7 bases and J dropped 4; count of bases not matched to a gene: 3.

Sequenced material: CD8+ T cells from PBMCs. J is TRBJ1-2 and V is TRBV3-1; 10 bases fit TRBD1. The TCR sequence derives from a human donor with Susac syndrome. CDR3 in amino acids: CASKRQGAYGYTF. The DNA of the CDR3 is TGTGCCAGCAAGAGACAGGGGGCCTATGGCTACACCTTC.